This TCR beta chain was sequenced for a study of monozygotic twins with inflammatory bowel disease. The draw for each donor consisted of a single 2.5 ml blood sample. Incorporation of UMIs carrying a 6-nucleotide sample barcode was performed by template switching. TCRdb re-called the 5' RACE reads and catalogs CDR3 proteins one per entry, DNA excluded. The sample has 300,000 to 350,000 distinct CDR3 sequences. This CDR3 contains 13 residues. Germline V gives CDR1 MNHEY, CDR2 SMNVEV (reference sequence). The origin of this receptor is a human donor with ulcerative colitis or Crohn's disease, or a healthy co-twin of an affected twin (not recorded which). Source material: blood. This rearrangement joins TRBV27 to TRBJ1-1. The CDR3 protein is CASSPAWQTEAFF.